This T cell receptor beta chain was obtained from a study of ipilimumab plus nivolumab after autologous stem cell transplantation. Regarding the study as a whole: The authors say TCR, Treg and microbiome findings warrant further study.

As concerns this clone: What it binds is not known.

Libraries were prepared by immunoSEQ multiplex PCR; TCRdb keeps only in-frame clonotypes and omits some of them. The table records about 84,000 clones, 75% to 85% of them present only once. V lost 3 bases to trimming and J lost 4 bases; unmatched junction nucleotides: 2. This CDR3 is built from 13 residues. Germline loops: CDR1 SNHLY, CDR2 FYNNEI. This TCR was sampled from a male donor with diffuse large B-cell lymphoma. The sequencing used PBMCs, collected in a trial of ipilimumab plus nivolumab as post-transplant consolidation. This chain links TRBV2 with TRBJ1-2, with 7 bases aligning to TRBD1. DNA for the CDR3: TGTGCCAGCAGTGAGGGACAGCCCTATGGCTACACCTTC. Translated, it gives CASSEGQPYGYTF.